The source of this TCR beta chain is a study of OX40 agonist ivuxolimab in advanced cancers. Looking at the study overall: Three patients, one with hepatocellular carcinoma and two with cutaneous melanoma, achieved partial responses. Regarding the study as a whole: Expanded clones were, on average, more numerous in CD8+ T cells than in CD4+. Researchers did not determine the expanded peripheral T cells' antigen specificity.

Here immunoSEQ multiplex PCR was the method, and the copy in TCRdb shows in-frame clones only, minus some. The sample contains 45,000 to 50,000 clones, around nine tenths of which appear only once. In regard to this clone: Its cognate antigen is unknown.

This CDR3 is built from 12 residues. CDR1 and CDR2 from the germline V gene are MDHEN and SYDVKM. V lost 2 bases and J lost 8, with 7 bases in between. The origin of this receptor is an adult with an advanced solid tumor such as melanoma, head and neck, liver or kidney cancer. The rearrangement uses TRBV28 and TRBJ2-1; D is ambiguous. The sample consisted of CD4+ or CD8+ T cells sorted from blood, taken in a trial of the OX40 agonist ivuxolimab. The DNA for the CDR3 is TGTGCCAGCAGTTTAGGCCCCGATGAGCAGTTCTTC. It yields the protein CASSLGPDEQFF.